Listed below are T cell receptor beta chains from one sample, sequenced in a study of shared clonotypes between healthy human individuals. Sequencing used immunoSEQ multiplex PCR; TCRdb keeps in-frame clones, though not all of them. The sample holds 1.4 million to 1.5 million clones; roughly 96% are singletons and the top ten take about 1.2%. Sequences were obtained from naive CD4+ T cells sorted from blood. These TCRs come from a man aged 25 to 40 in good health. Both conserved end residues are part of each CDR3. D genes are given only for firm matches.

v_call	d_call	cdr3_aa
TRBV19	TRBD1	CASSIRPGQGATEAFF
TRBV6-5	TRBD1	CATWTGEMNEQYF
TRBV2	NA	CASSISRGNEQFF
TRBV7-9	NA	CASSPGQRPYEQYF
TRBV28	NA	CASTVGAGLPYEQYF
TRBV29-1	TRBD2	CSVLNSGATGELFF
TRBV5-8	NA	CASSLETRVYF
TRBV11-2	NA	CASSPVGTDEQYF
TRBV15	TRBD2	CATSRDPNPGGEQFF
TRBV5-6	NA	CASSFARTGNTIYF
TRBV5-1	NA	CASSLGGGARTNEKLFF
TRBV7-9	NA	CASSLEGGHHQPQHF
TRBV11-2	TRBD1	CASSFGQGAQGYTF
TRBV5-1	TRBD2	CASSLSGGTDTQYF